What follows are 21 T cell receptor beta chains derived from one specimen sequenced in a study of cytomegalovirus exposure and HLA in healthy donors. PCR was performed using 60 Vbeta and 13 Jbeta primers. Data came from immunoSEQ multiplex PCR; TCRdb stores just in-frame clones and leaves some out. Of over 120,000 clones in the sample, over 80% were seen once. The sequenced sample was PBMCs. The receptors originated from a woman in her thirties in good health and CMV-seronegative.

The chain combines TRBV5-1 with TRBJ2-7, with 10 positions matching TRBD1. The CDR3 loop spans 20 amino acids. Germline assignment: CDR1 SGHRS and CDR2 YFSETQ. J lost 6 bases, V lost 4 bases, and 25 bases had no gene match. CDR3 bases: TGCGCCAGCAGCCTGTGGCCGTTTTTAGGGACAGGGGCTGGAAGGGCCGAGCAGTACTTC. Translation gives CASSLWPFLGTGAGRAEQYF.

The chain recombines TRBV13 with TRBJ2-1; perhaps TRBD1 as D (6 bases). Germline loops: CDR1 PRHDT, CDR2 FYEKMQ (reference sequence). The ends were cut back, 5 bases at V and 8 bases at J, with 13 bases in the middle. This CDR3 spans 13 amino acids. The CDR3 is CASSAGTSYEQFF. CDR3 DNA: TGTGCCAGCAGCGCCGGGACATCGTATGAGCAGTTCTTC. Looking up the rest from reference TRBV13 and TRBJ2-1 gives the full variable domain: AAGVIQSPRHLIKEKRETATLKCYPIPRHDTVYWYQQGPGQDPQFLISFYEKMQSDKGSIPDRFSAQQFSDYHSELNMSSLELGDSALYFCASSAGTSYEQFFGPGTRLTVL.

With regard to this clone: The junction departs from the called germline gene at one end, perhaps through a read error. The rearrangement joins TRBV7-9 to TRBJ2-5; 9 nucleotides agree with TRBD1. The CDR3 has 16 amino acids. The germline V gene encodes CDR1 SEHNR and CDR2 FQNEAQ (reference sequence). CDR3 region: CSSSWTGTGYGETQYF. The CDR3 region has the DNA TGTTCCAGCAGCTGGACCGGGACAGGGTATGGAGAGACCCAGTACTTC.

This clone was seen only a few times. The chain is built from TRBV2 and TRBJ1-4; the D gene is possibly TRBD1 (6 bases). The CDR3 sequence is 14 residues long. V lost 5 bases to trimming and J lost 4 bases, with 11 bases between them. Germline V gene lookup returns CDR1 SNHLY and CDR2 FYNNEI. CDR3 DNA: TGTGCCAGCAGTTACGGACAGAATAATGAAAAACTGTTTTTT. It codes for CASSYGQNNEKLFF.

The chain uses TRBV30 and TRBJ1-5, with a weak D call TRBD1 (6 bases). Germline values: CDR1 GTSNPN, CDR2 SVGIG (reference sequence). The V end was cut by 3 bases, the J end by 5 bases, with 14 bases between. The CDR3 extends over 14 amino acids. The CDR3 region is CAWRSAGEDQPQHF. DNA for the CDR3: TGTGCCTGGAGGTCCGCAGGGGAAGATCAGCCCCAGCATTTT.

V gene TRBV5-1 combines with J gene TRBJ1-4; weak D call: TRBD1 (6 bases). In germline, CDR1 is SGHRS, CDR2 YFSETQ. Trimming pared 0 bases from V and 0 bases from J, leaving 9 bases between. CDR3 size: 16 residues. The CDR3 region is CASSLARGATNEKLFF. The CDR3 DNA is TGCGCCAGCAGCTTGGCCAGGGGTGCAACTAATGAAAAACTGTTTTTT.

The chain combines TRBV29-1 with TRBJ1-2; D unresolved. V gave up 5 bases and J gave up 8 bases, with 15 bases separating them. Germline V gene data show CDR1 as SQVTM and CDR2 as ANQGSEA. CDR3 length: 12 amino acids. The CDR3 DNA is TGCAGCGTTCGTGGAGGTCCCATAGGCTACACCTTC. Its protein is CSVRGGPIGYTF.

The genes are TRBV7-3 and TRBJ2-1; 10 bases fit TRBD2. V was pared by 4 bases and J by 5 bases, with 5 bases of the junction left unmatched. Germline CDR1 reads SGHTA; CDR2 reads FQGTGA. The CDR3 totals 15 residues. CDR3 DNA sequence: TGTGCCAGCAGCTCCGGACTAGCGGAGAACAATGAGCAGTTCTTC. It translates to CASSSGLAENNEQFF.

The V call is TRBV5-1, the J call TRBJ2-5; D perhaps matches TRBD2 (6 bases). There are 14 residues in the CDR3. CDR1 is SGHRS and CDR2 is YFSETQ in the germline V gene. V was pared by 1 base and J by 1 base, with 8 bases between. The CDR3 protein is CASSLLAFQETQYF. CDR3 in DNA: TGCGCCAGCAGCTTGCTAGCGTTCCAAGAGACCCAGTACTTC.

The chain employs TRBV30 and TRBJ1-5; the match to TRBD1 covers 7 bases. Germline trimming cut 2 bases from V and 7 bases from J; bases unmatched to any gene: 8. Germline V gives CDR1 GTSNPN, CDR2 SVGIG (reference sequence). The CDR3 has 14 amino acids. The CDR3 bases are TGTGCCTGGAGTACAAGACAGGGCGAGCAGCCCCAGCATTTT. This codes for CAWSTRQGEQPQHF.

This clone was seen more than once but under ten times. The V call is TRBV2, the J call TRBJ1-6; no reliable D call. Germline V lookup: CDR1 SNHLY, CDR2 FYNNEI. This CDR3 spans 14 amino acids. Trimming stripped 9 bases from V and 0 bases from J, with 9 bases between. The CDR3 loop reads CARDGSSYNSPLHF. The CDR3 bases are TGTGCCAGAGATGGGAGCTCCTATAATTCACCCCTCCACTTT.

This clone came up once. The chain couples TRBV5-1 to TRBJ1-1; 7 positions agree with TRBD1. This CDR3 is built from 14 residues. V dropped 7 bases and J dropped 5; count of bases not matched to a gene: 11. The V gene's germline CDR1 is SGHRS and CDR2 YFSETQ. The CDR3 loop reads CASGEGGAGTEAFF. The CDR3, as DNA: TGCGCCAGCGGAGAAGGGGGCGCGGGAACTGAAGCTTTCTTT.

The rearrangement links TRBV6-6 to TRBJ2-7; TRBD2 might be the D (6 bases). The CDR3 consists of 14 residues. Deletions cut 0 bases from V and 3 bases from J, with 9 bases between. Looked up from germline, CDR1 is MNHNY and CDR2 is SVGAGI (reference sequence). The CDR3 sequence: CASSYSGRDYEQYF. CDR3 sequence (DNA): TGTGCCAGCAGTTACTCTGGGCGGGACTACGAGCAGTACTTC.

This clone appeared a single time. The chain is built from TRBV18 and TRBJ2-1; 9 nucleotides line up with TRBD2. Germline V gene lookup returns CDR1 KGHSH and CDR2 LQKENI. CDR3 length equals 15 residues. The J segment lost 8 bases and the V segment lost 0 bases, leaving 5 bases of the junction unmatched. CDR3 nucleotides: TGTGCCAGCTCACCACCCCTAGCGGGAAATGATGAGCAGTTCTTC. Protein sequence: CASSPPLAGNDEQFF.

This chain connects TRBV14 to TRBJ2-7, with TRBD1 matching 9 bases. The germline V gene has CDR1 SGHDN and CDR2 FVKESK. V trimming: 5 bases; J trimming: 2 bases; junction bases outside the gene matches: 4. The CDR3 loop spans 14 amino acids. The DNA for the CDR3 is TGTGCCAGCAGCAGCGGGGACAGGGCCTACGAGCAGTACTTC. Protein product: CASSSGDRAYEQYF.

The rearrangement uses TRBV7-3 and TRBJ1-2; D not resolved. Germline V CDR1 and CDR2: SGHTA, FQGTGA. CDR3 length: 14 residues. V was trimmed by 5 bases and J by 7 bases, leaving 17 bases between them. CDR3: CASSPNDVPGGYTF. CDR3 nucleotides: TGTGCCAGCAGCCCAAACGATGTCCCGGGTGGCTACACCTTC.

The CDR3, as DNA: TGCAGCGTTGTTGGGACTAGCGACCAAGAGACCCAGTACTTC. This encodes CSVVGTSDQETQYF. V and J are TRBV29-1 and TRBJ2-5; 10 positions match TRBD2. The V segment lost 4 bases and the J segment 0 bases; nucleotides outside the gene matches: 2. Germline V gives CDR1 SQVTM, CDR2 ANQGSEA. The CDR3 has 14 amino acids.

This chain links TRBV5-4 with TRBJ1-1; the match to TRBD1 covers 8 bases. J lost 5 bases, V lost 4 bases, and 13 bases had no gene match. CDR1 is SGHNT and CDR2 is YYREEE in the germline V gene (reference sequence). The CDR3 length is 16 residues. Written as DNA, the CDR3 is TGTGCCAGCAGCACCGTGTTTGACAGGGGAGGAACTGAAGCTTTCTTT. Translation gives CASSTVFDRGGTEAFF.

The chain combines TRBV5-1 with TRBJ2-1; 9 bases are a match to TRBD2. The CDR3 sequence is 18 residues long. Germline V gives CDR1 SGHRS, CDR2 YFSETQ. Trimming took 5 bases from V and 7 from J; bases not matched to a gene: 19. The CDR3 is CASRAAYIRREGRNEQFF. In DNA form, the CDR3 reads TGCGCCAGCAGGGCGGCCTATATAAGGCGGGAGGGCCGGAATGAGCAGTTCTTC.

The V gene is TRBV5-1, the J gene TRBJ2-1, with D possibly being TRBD1 (6 bases). Germline CDR1 is SGHRS and CDR2 is YFSETQ. The CDR3 runs 15 residues. Between the trimmed V and J ends, which lost 1 base and 4 bases, there was a span of 12 bases. CDR3 sequence: CASSLMTGVYNEQFF. CDR3 DNA sequence: TGCGCCAGCAGCTTGATGACAGGCGTATACAATGAGCAGTTCTTC.

This clone was seen once. The chain couples TRBV5-1 to TRBJ2-5, with D perhaps TRBD1 (6 bases). CDR3 length: 14 amino acids. Trimming cost V 0 bases and J 4 bases, with 10 bases left between them. Germline V gene data show CDR1 as SGHRS and CDR2 as YFSETQ. The CDR3 DNA reads as TGCGCCAGCAGCTTGGGGACAGTAACAGAGACCCAGTACTTC. Translated: CASSLGTVTETQYF. Filled out from reference TRBV5-1 and TRBJ2-5, the complete variable domain reads KAGVTQTPRYLIKTRGQQVTLSCSPISGHRSVSWYQQTPGQGLQFLFEYFSETQRNKGNFPGRFSGRQFSNSRSEMNVSTLELGDSALYLCASSLGTVTETQYFGPGTRLLVL.